Detailed here is one T cell receptor beta chain. Its antigen remains unidentified. No per-base quality is available; no much larger clone lies one base away. The data belong to a study of blood T cell repertoires in COVID-19 (dated by TCRdb to the early 2020s). Describing the broader study: The collaborator samples originated in the United States, Italy and Spain and spanned the acute and convalescent phases of COVID-19. The material from the prospective study consisted of cDNA or gDNA derived from T cells, B-cell-depleted T cells, or PBMCs. Deeply sampled blood TCRbeta repertoires from subjects exposed to, actively infected with, or recovered from COVID-19 were included in the dataset. A freely available public database, intended as a resource for researchers studying the immune response to SARS-CoV-2, is where the repertoires were released. The samples were drawn from the first 160 participants of the ongoing ImmuneRACE study and from 1,254 subjects provided by 6 global collaborators. The sample metadata nearly always contained a de-identified subject ID, COVID-19 status, age in years and sex. Where available, HLA class I and class II types were taken from metadata supplied by the sample provider and were not determined by assay-based typing. Findings and caveats that apply to the study as a whole: The quantity of clinical and demographic metadata differed by source and by participant and was supplied without curation.

The collaborating institutions used their own protocols to collect whole blood in K2EDTA tubes. Collaborator samples were shipped for TCRbeta analysis as frozen whole blood, isolated PBMCs, or DNA extracted from either sample type. TCRbeta CDR3 regions were amplified from genomic DNA using the immunoSEQ Assay, a bias-controlled multiplex PCR. The source study handled its data this way. The number of nucleated cells in each sample was estimated from the amplification of reference gene primers within the assay. To quantify the absolute abundance of each unique TCRbeta CDR3 rearrangement, sequence reads were collapsed and filtered. For each sample, productive Simpson clonality was calculated as the square root of Simpson's diversity index across productive rearrangements. This immuneACCESS table, as held by TCRdb, lists in-frame sequences with V and J called but not all clones. Of the missing ones, under half trace to an unresolved V gene in checked studies; the others have no known cause. Clone size and the V and J calls come from that table; the DNA yielded D and trimming. The sample table shows some 260,000 clones, and about 80% are seen once. Clones ranked in the top ten supply more than 4.5% of the sample.

The CDR3 goes from the cysteine to the phenylalanine over 14 residues. The kept DNA is CDR3 alone, 42 bases in frame from the first base. Deletion took 4 bases off V and 5 bases off J, with a span of 14 bases between the germline ends. The germline V gene provides CDR1 SNHLY and CDR2 FYNNEI. Sequencing input: peripheral blood. The sequence came from an elderly woman with active or convalescent COVID-19. The chain is made from TRBV2 and TRBJ1-1; the D gene cannot be named for sure. The CDR3 protein is CASSVKGPGTEAFF. The DNA sequence is TGTGCCAGCAGTGTGAAAGGCCCGGGGACTGAAGCTTTCTTT.